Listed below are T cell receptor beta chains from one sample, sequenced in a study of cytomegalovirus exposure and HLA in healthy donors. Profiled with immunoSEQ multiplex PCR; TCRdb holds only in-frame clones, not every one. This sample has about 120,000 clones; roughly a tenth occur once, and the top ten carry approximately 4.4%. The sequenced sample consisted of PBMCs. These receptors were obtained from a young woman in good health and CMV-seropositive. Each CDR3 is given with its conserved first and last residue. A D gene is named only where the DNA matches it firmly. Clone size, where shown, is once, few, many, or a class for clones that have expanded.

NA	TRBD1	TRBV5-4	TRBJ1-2	CASSPGQGNYGYTF	TGTGCCAGCAGCCCGGGACAGGGGAACTATGGCTACACCTTC
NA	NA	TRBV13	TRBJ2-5	CASSFWKGGGEAQYF	TGTGCCAGCAGCTTTTGGAAAGGGGGAGGGGAGGCCCAGTACTTC
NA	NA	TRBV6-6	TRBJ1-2	CASSYSGLQDYGYTF	TGTGCCAGCAGTTACTCGGGCTTACAGGACTATGGCTACACCTTC
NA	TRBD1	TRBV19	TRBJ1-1	CASTPRGRGMNSEAFF	TGTGCCAGTACCCCGAGGGGGCGAGGTATGAACAGTGAAGCTTTCTTT
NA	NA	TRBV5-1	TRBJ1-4	CASSLEGRGNEKLFF	TGCGCCAGCAGCTTAGAGGGAAGGGGGAATGAAAAACTGTTTTTT
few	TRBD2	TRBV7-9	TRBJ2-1	CASSLWLGLGLDNEQFF	TGTGCCAGCAGCTTATGGTTAGGACTAGGTCTCGACAATGAGCAGTTCTTC
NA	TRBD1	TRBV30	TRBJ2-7	CAWIRGQGAYEQYF	TGTGCCTGGATAAGGGGTCAGGGGGCCTACGAGCAGTACTTC
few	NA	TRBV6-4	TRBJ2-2	CASSDSRYSPTGELFF	TGTGCCAGCAGTGACTCGAGGTACTCTCCTACCGGGGAGCTGTTTTTT
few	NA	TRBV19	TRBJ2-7	CAGFGPPDRYPYEQYF	TGTGCCGGTTTCGGGCCCCCAGACAGATACCCTTACGAGCAGTACTTC
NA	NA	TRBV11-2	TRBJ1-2	CASSSMTAREGYTF	TGTGCCAGCAGCTCGATGACGGCGAGGGAGGGCTACACCTTC
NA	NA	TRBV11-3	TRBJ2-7	CASSLRDTLREQYF	TGTGCCAGCAGTTTAAGGGACACACTAAGGGAGCAGTACTTC
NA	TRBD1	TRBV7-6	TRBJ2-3	CASSPGQGVWNTQYF	TGTGCCAGCAGCCCGGGACAGGGGGTTTGGAATACGCAGTATTTT
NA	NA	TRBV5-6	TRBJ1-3	CASTEVGQGGNTIYF	TGTGCCAGCACCGAGGTCGGGCAGGGTGGAAACACCATATATTTT
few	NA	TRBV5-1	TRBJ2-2	CASSSVGQENTGELFF	TGCGCCAGCAGCAGCGTGGGGCAAGAGAACACCGGGGAGCTGTTTTTT
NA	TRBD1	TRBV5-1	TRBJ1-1	CASTSGQGITEAFF	TGCGCCAGCACCTCAGGACAGGGGATCACTGAAGCTTTCTTT
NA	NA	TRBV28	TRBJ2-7	CASSSGYEQYF	TGTGCCAGCAGTAGCGGCTACGAGCAGTACTTC